Listed below are T cell receptor beta chains from one sample, sequenced in a study of memory CD8 T cells in hepatitis C reinfection. The data were produced by immunoSEQ multiplex PCR, yet TCRdb's version contains in-frame clones alone and is incomplete. The repertoire includes roughly 43,000 clones, 70% to 90% of them detected once, and around 1.2% sits in the top ten. The sequencing sample was made of naive CD8+ T cells sorted from blood. These TCRs come from a man aged 18 to 29 with hepatitis C virus infection. The CDR3 runs from the conserved cysteine through the conserved F or W. The D gene is left open where the match is weak. A clone size is listed for some rows: how often the clone was seen (once, few, many), or a class if it is expanded.

D gene: .
clone size: .
V gene: TRBV10-3
J gene: TRBJ1-1
CDR3 DNA: TGTGCCATCAGTGAGTCGGGAGGGACTGAAGCTTTCTTT
CDR3 protein: CAISESGGTEAFF

D gene: TRBD1
clone size: .
V gene: TRBV5-5
J gene: TRBJ1-5
CDR3 DNA: TGTGCCAGCAGCCCGGGACAGTTTAGCAATCAGCCCCAGCATTTT
CDR3 protein: CASSPGQFSNQPQHF

D gene: TRBD1
clone size: .
V gene: TRBV7-9
J gene: TRBJ1-5
CDR3 DNA: TGTGCCAGCAGCTTAGGTCAGGGGGGTGGCAATCAGCCCCAGCATTTT
CDR3 protein: CASSLGQGGGNQPQHF

D gene: .
clone size: .
V gene: TRBV28
J gene: TRBJ2-6
CDR3 DNA: TGTGCCAGCAGTTTATCACGGGGGACTGGGGCCAACGTCCTGACTTTC
CDR3 protein: CASSLSRGTGANVLTF

D gene: .
clone size: .
V gene: TRBV2
J gene: TRBJ1-1
CDR3 DNA: TGTGCCAGCAATGGGCACAGGGTGAACACTGAAGCTTTCTTT
CDR3 protein: CASNGHRVNTEAFF

D gene: TRBD1
clone size: .
V gene: TRBV28
J gene: TRBJ1-5
CDR3 DNA: TGTGCCAGCAGTCGACAGGGGGGTGGTCAGCCCCAGCATTTT
CDR3 protein: CASSRQGGGQPQHF

D gene: .
clone size: .
V gene: TRBV6-5
J gene: TRBJ1-1
CDR3 DNA: TGTGCCACATCCTCGGGTGCTTGGACTGAAGCTTTCTTT
CDR3 protein: CATSSGAWTEAFF

D gene: TRBD1
clone size: .
V gene: TRBV5-1
J gene: TRBJ1-6
CDR3 DNA: TGCGCCAGCAGCTTGGGCCTGACAGGGACTTCCTATAATTCACCCCTCCACTTT
CDR3 protein: CASSLGLTGTSYNSPLHF

D gene: TRBD1
clone size: .
V gene: TRBV2
J gene: TRBJ2-5
CDR3 DNA: TGTGCCAGCAGTGGTCGGACAGGGTTCCCCCAAGAGACCCAGTACTTC
CDR3 protein: CASSGRTGFPQETQYF

D gene: .
clone size: .
V gene: TRBV5-6
J gene: TRBJ2-2
CDR3 DNA: TGTGCCAGCAGCTTGGTATCGAACACCGGGGAGCTGTTTTTT
CDR3 protein: CASSLVSNTGELFF

D gene: .
clone size: .
V gene: TRBV6-1
J gene: TRBJ1-3
CDR3 DNA: TGTGCCAGCAGTGAATGGGATGGGGCCTCTGGAAACACCATATATTTT
CDR3 protein: CASSEWDGASGNTIYF

D gene: TRBD2
clone size: .
V gene: TRBV27
J gene: TRBJ2-3
CDR3 DNA: TGTGCCAGCAGTAGCTTAGCGGGAGGAGGAGATACGCAGTATTTT
CDR3 protein: CASSSLAGGGDTQYF

D gene: TRBD2
clone size: .
V gene: TRBV2
J gene: TRBJ2-5
CDR3 DNA: TGTGCCAGCAATACGGGACTAGCGACCCAAGAGACCCAGTACTTC
CDR3 protein: CASNTGLATQETQYF

D gene: .
clone size: few
V gene: TRBV6-5
J gene: TRBJ2-1
CDR3 DNA: TGTGCCAGCAGTTACTCTACCTACTCCTACAATGAGCAGTTCTTC
CDR3 protein: CASSYSTYSYNEQFF

D gene: TRBD2
clone size: .
V gene: TRBV29-1
J gene: TRBJ2-7
CDR3 DNA: TGCAGCGTTTCTGCCGCGGGAGGCCGCGCCTACGAGCAGTACTTC
CDR3 protein: CSVSAAGGRAYEQYF

D gene: TRBD2
clone size: .
V gene: TRBV19
J gene: TRBJ2-1
CDR3 DNA: TGTGCCAGTAGTATTAGCGGGAGTAACTACAATGAGCAGTTCTTC
CDR3 protein: CASSISGSNYNEQFF

D gene: .
clone size: .
V gene: TRBV9
J gene: TRBJ2-3
CDR3 DNA: TGTGCCAGCAGCGTAGAACAGATCAGCACAGATACGCAGTATTTT
CDR3 protein: CASSVEQISTDTQYF

D gene: .
clone size: few
V gene: TRBV4-1
J gene: TRBJ2-2
CDR3 DNA: TGCGCCAGCAGCCAAGATCCAGGTACCGGGGAGCTGTTTTTT
CDR3 protein: CASSQDPGTGELFF

D gene: TRBD1
clone size: .
V gene: TRBV27
J gene: TRBJ2-2
CDR3 DNA: TGTGCCAGCACCGGGGACAGGAACACCGGGGAGCTGTTTTTT
CDR3 protein: CASTGDRNTGELFF

D gene: .
clone size: .
V gene: TRBV28
J gene: TRBJ2-3
CDR3 DNA: TGTGCCAGCGCCGCCGGGTCAGACACAGATACGCAGTATTTT
CDR3 protein: CASAAGSDTDTQYF

D gene: TRBD2
clone size: .
V gene: TRBV19
J gene: TRBJ2-3
CDR3 DNA: TGTGCCAGTAGTATGGGACTAGGCACAGATACGCAGTATTTT
CDR3 protein: CASSMGLGTDTQYF

D gene: TRBD1
clone size: .
V gene: TRBV5-6
J gene: TRBJ1-2
CDR3 DNA: TGTGCCAGCAGCTTGGCTCGTGCGACAGGGATCTATGGCTACACCTTC
CDR3 protein: CASSLARATGIYGYTF

D gene: TRBD2
clone size: .
V gene: TRBV7-8
J gene: TRBJ2-5
CDR3 DNA: TGTGCCAGCTATAAGGTAGCGGGAGAGACCCAGTACTTC
CDR3 protein: CASYKVAGETQYF

D gene: .
clone size: .
V gene: TRBV5-1
J gene: TRBJ2-3
CDR3 DNA: TGCGCCAGCAGCTTGGTAGGGGTAGGGATACAAGATACGCAGTATTTT
CDR3 protein: CASSLVGVGIQDTQYF

D gene: TRBD1
clone size: .
V gene: TRBV28
J gene: TRBJ1-1
CDR3 DNA: TGTGCCAGCAGTCCCACTAGACAGGGTGGTATGATGAACACTGAAGCTTTCTTT
CDR3 protein: CASSPTRQGGMMNTEAFF

D gene: .
clone size: .
V gene: TRBV6-1
J gene: TRBJ2-5
CDR3 DNA: TGTGCCAGCGGTGGCGGGCGGAAGGGAGAGACCCAGTACTTC
CDR3 protein: CASGGGRKGETQYF

D gene: TRBD2
clone size: .
V gene: TRBV6-5
J gene: TRBJ2-7
CDR3 DNA: TGTGCCAGCAGTTACTACCCCGGGACTAGCGGAGGCGAGCAGTACTTC
CDR3 protein: CASSYYPGTSGGEQYF

D gene: TRBD2
clone size: .
V gene: TRBV6-6
J gene: TRBJ2-1
CDR3 DNA: TGTGCCAGCAGTAAGCTAGCGGGAGTAGTTAATGAGCAGTTCTTC
CDR3 protein: CASSKLAGVVNEQFF

D gene: .
clone size: .
V gene: TRBV6-5
J gene: TRBJ1-2
CDR3 DNA: TGTGCCAGCAGTGAACAGAACCACTATGGCTACACCTTC
CDR3 protein: CASSEQNHYGYTF

D gene: TRBD2
clone size: .
V gene: TRBV5-6
J gene: TRBJ2-1
CDR3 DNA: TGTGCCAGCAGCTTGGGGGGAGGGCTAGCGGCGAACAATGAGCAGTTCTTC
CDR3 protein: CASSLGGGLAANNEQFF

D gene: .
clone size: .
V gene: TRBV5-4
J gene: TRBJ2-1
CDR3 DNA: TGTGCCAGCAGCTTGTACGGGGATTGGCGGCAGTTCTTC
CDR3 protein: CASSLYGDWRQFF

D gene: TRBD1
clone size: .
V gene: TRBV28
J gene: TRBJ1-3
CDR3 DNA: TGTGCCAGCAGTTTGGTACAGGGGGATTCTGGAAACACCATATATTTT
CDR3 protein: CASSLVQGDSGNTIYF

D gene: TRBD2
clone size: .
V gene: TRBV27
J gene: TRBJ2-7
CDR3 DNA: TGTGCCAGCAGTTTAGCTATCGGACTAGCGGGAACCTACGAGCAGTACTTC
CDR3 protein: CASSLAIGLAGTYEQYF

D gene: .
clone size: .
V gene: TRBV6-5
J gene: TRBJ2-4
CDR3 DNA: TGTGCCAGCATTTTCCCGGACTGGAAAAACATTCAGTACTTC
CDR3 protein: CASIFPDWKNIQYF

D gene: .
clone size: .
V gene: TRBV7-9
J gene: TRBJ2-5
CDR3 DNA: TGTGCCAGCAGCTCACAAGAGACCCAGTACTTC
CDR3 protein: CASSSQETQYF

D gene: .
clone size: .
V gene: TRBV7-9
J gene: TRBJ1-4
CDR3 DNA: TGTGCCAGCAGCTCCGCGGAGTCGGGGGGTGAAAAACTGTTTTTT
CDR3 protein: CASSSAESGGEKLFF

D gene: TRBD1
clone size: .
V gene: TRBV7-2
J gene: TRBJ2-7
CDR3 DNA: TGTGCCAGCAGCTTCAGCTCCGGGACAGGGATATACGAGCAGTACTTC
CDR3 protein: CASSFSSGTGIYEQYF

D gene: .
clone size: .
V gene: TRBV19
J gene: TRBJ2-7
CDR3 DNA: TGTGCCAGTAGCGGGAGCTACGAGCAGTACTTC
CDR3 protein: CASSGSYEQYF

D gene: .
clone size: .
V gene: TRBV7-9
J gene: TRBJ1-1
CDR3 DNA: TGTGCCAGCAGCCTCCGGGTGGGCACTGAAGCTTTCTTT
CDR3 protein: CASSLRVGTEAFF